This TCR beta chain was profiled in a study of shared clonotypes between healthy human individuals. In the authors' workflow: Sequence data from immunoSEQ were junction-only and lacked quality scores; consequently, filtering differed. Method: immunoSEQ multiplex PCR; TCRdb's copy keeps in-frame clones and lacks some. From that table come the V and J calls and clone size; the DNA was used to work out D and trimming. The sample records under 700,000 clones, about 95% being singletons. The CDR3 covers 14 residues. V lost 1 base and J lost 2, with 9 bases in between. It was CD45RO-negative cells, positively selected for CCR7, that made up naive CD8 cells, with terminally differentiated effector memory CD45RA+ cells excluded. Each donor was a Caucasian adult residing in Nashville, Tennessee.

V and J are TRBV5-3 and TRBJ2-5, with no clear D. TRBV5-3 is flagged as an ORF with uncertain function. The sample comprised naive CD8+ T cells sorted from blood. This TCR was sampled from a woman in her thirties in good health. The DNA for the CDR3 is TGTGCCAGAAGCTTGATGCAGGTTCAAGAGACCCAGTACTTC. This gives the protein CARSLMQVQETQYF.